Included here is one T cell receptor beta chain sequence, with context. Its antigen is as yet unknown. Germline V gene data show CDR1 as LGHNT and CDR2 as FRNRAP. V lost 2 bases, J lost 10 bases, and 9 bases lay in between. The CDR3 extends over 12 amino acids. The data stem from a study of cytomegalovirus exposure and HLA in healthy donors. Findings of the study overall: It was reported in a later analysis that an Asian-associated ancestry cluster showed fewer N-insertions than the approximately 690-donor mean. In an earlier analysis, about 90% or about 30%: the productive usage of most TCR beta V segments.

The PCR was carried out with 60 Vbeta primers and 13 Jbeta primers. The protocol was immunoSEQ multiplex PCR, while the TCRdb copy is restricted to in-frame clones and leaves out a portion. This repertoire shows some 66,000 clones, roughly 73% found once; its top ten account for approximately 9.8%. This sequence originates from a middle-aged man in good health and CMV-seronegative. The V and J genes are TRBV12-5 and TRBJ2-1, with D tentatively TRBD1 (5 bases). The sequenced sample was PBMCs. CDR3 DNA sequence: TGTGCTAGTGGTTTGCTCGCAGGGGAGCAGTTCTTC. Its translation: CASGLLAGEQFF.